This section outlines one T cell receptor (beta chain) sequence together with its context. Generated by immunoSEQ multiplex PCR, the TCRdb table keeps only in-frame clones and is missing some. Altogether under 400,000 clones are present, around 87% being singletons, with the ten largest covering more than 1.5%. The V end lost 0 bases, the J end lost 1 base, and 15 bases lay between the germline ends. CDR3 length: 17 residues. CDR1 is LGHDT and CDR2 is YNNKEL in the germline V gene (reference sequence). This sample is drawn from a study of blood T cell repertoires in COVID-19. This sequence joins TRBV3-1 (or the pseudogene TRBV3-2) and TRBJ1-2; TRBD1 might be the D (6 bases). The receptor's source is a man in his forties in a cohort exposed to, infected with or recovered from COVID-19 (not recorded which). Material: PBMCs or T cells enriched from blood (not recorded which). The CDR3 DNA is TGTGCCAGCAGCCAAGATTATCGACAGGAAGATAACTATGGCTACACCTTC. Amino acid sequence: CASSQDYRQEDNYGYTF.